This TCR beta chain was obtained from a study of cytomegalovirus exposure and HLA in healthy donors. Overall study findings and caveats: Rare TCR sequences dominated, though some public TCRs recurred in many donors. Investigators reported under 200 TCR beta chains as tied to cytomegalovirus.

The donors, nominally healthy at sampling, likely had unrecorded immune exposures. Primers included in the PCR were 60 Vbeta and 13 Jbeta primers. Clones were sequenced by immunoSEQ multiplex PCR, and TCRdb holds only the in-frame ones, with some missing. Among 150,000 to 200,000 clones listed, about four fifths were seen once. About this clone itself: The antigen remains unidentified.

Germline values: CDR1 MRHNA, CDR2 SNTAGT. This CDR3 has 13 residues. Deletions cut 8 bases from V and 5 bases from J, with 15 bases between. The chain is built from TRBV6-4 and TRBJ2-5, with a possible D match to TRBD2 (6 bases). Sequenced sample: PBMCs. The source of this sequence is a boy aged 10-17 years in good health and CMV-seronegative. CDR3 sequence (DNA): TGTGCCAGCTCCCGAACCAGCGGGGAGACCCAGTACTTC. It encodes CASSRTSGETQYF.